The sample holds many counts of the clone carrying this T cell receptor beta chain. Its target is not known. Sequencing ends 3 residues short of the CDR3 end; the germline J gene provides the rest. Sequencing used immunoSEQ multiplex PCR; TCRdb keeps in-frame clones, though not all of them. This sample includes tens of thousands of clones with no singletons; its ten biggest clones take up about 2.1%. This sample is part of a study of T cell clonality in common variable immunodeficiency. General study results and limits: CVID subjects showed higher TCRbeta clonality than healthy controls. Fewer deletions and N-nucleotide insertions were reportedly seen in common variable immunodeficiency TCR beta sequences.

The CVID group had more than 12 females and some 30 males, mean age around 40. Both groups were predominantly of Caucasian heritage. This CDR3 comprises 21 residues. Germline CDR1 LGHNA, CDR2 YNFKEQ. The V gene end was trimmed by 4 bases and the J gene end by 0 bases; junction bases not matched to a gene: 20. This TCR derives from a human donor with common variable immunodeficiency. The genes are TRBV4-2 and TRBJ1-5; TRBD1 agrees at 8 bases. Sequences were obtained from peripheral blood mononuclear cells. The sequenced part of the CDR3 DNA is TGTGCCAGCAGCCCCCGTTGGCGACAGGGGACCGGGTGGTCTAGCAATCAGCCC. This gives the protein CASSPRWRQGTGWSSNQP. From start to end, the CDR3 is CASSPRWRQGTGWSSNQPQHF.